Listed here are 15 T cell receptor beta chains from one sample, sequenced in a study of T cells after yellow fever vaccination. TCRdb re-derived calls from the 5' RACE reads in MiXCR, one entry per CDR3 protein. The sample includes over 130,000 distinct CDR3 sequences, around 7.7% of them seen just once. Sequencing was performed on CD4+ T cells sorted from PBMCs, taken 5 days after the yellow fever booster vaccination. The receptors shown here come from a man aged 25 to 40 who received the YFV17D yellow fever vaccine.

This clonotype has only a few counts. The chain joins TRBV20-1 to TRBJ2-2; 9 bases fit TRBD1. The germline gives CDR1 DFQATT, CDR2 SNEGSKA (reference sequence). Germline trimming cut 3 bases from V and 7 bases from J; bases unmatched to any gene: 15. The CDR3 contains 17 residues. The CDR3 loop reads CSARALPGQGVNGELFF. CDR3 nucleotides: TGCAGTGCTAGGGCCTTACCGGGACAGGGAGTAAACGGGGAGCTGTTTTTT.

This clonotype was counted at least ten times. The chain couples TRBV5-6 to TRBJ2-3, with 13 positions matching TRBD2. With 3 bases clipped from V and 2 bases from J, the junction kept 3 bases outside the gene matches. The CDR3 has 16 residues. Germline V gene data show CDR1 as SGHDT and CDR2 as YYEEEE. CDR3 loop: CASSWGLAGSTDTQYF. CDR3 nucleotide sequence: TGTGCCAGCAGCTGGGGACTAGCGGGATCCACAGATACGCAGTATTTT.

The chain has TRBV27 and TRBJ1-6, with TRBD1 as a possible D gene (5 bases). This CDR3 contains 14 residues. CDR1 and CDR2 from the germline V gene are MNHEY and SMNVEV (reference sequence). The ends were cut back, 7 bases at V and 7 bases at J, with 14 bases in the middle. The CDR3 DNA is TGTGCCAGCATGAGAGACAGCAAGAATTCACCCCTCCACTTT. Protein product: CASMRDSKNSPLHF.

Ten or more counts support this clonotype. One end of the junction varies from germline; a read error may be responsible. This chain connects TRBV5-1 to TRBJ2-3; 10 nucleotides agree with TRBD2. This CDR3 spans 14 amino acids. The germline gives CDR1 SGHRS, CDR2 YFSETQ. CDR3 in amino acids: CATSGLAGEDTQYF. The CDR3 nucleotides are TGCGCCACCAGCGGCCTAGCGGGAGAAGATACGCAGTATTTT.

This clonotype turned up a few times. The chain combines TRBV5-4 with TRBJ2-7; 9 bases align to TRBD1. This CDR3 has 14 amino acids. Germline lookup yields CDR1 SGHNT and CDR2 YYREEE (reference sequence). After removal of 3 bases from V and 3 bases from J, the junction contained 4 bases not matched to a gene. The CDR3 DNA is TGTGCCAGCAGCTCAAAGACAGGGGGCTACGAGCAGTACTTC. It specifies CASSSKTGGYEQYF.

This clonotype came up many times. The chain links TRBV5-1 to TRBJ1-5; D is perhaps TRBD1 (6 bases). Germline assignment: CDR1 SGHRS and CDR2 YFSETQ. The V and J ends lost 2 bases and 6 bases respectively, with 15 bases between them. The length of the CDR3 is 15 residues. The chain's CDR3 is CASSLSGDVGQPQHF. CDR3 DNA sequence: TGCGCCAGCAGCTTATCAGGGGACGTGGGTCAGCCCCAGCATTTT.

At least ten counts were recorded for this clonotype. The chain carries TRBV7-2 and TRBJ1-2; the D gene is possibly TRBD1 (6 bases). Germline V gene sequence: CDR1 SGHTA, CDR2 FQGNSA. The V end lost 5 bases, the J end lost 0 bases, and 13 bases lay between the germline ends. This CDR3 has 15 amino acids. The CDR3 loop reads CASSLDWTANYGYTF. CDR3 DNA: TGTGCCAGCAGCCTTGATTGGACAGCTAACTATGGCTACACCTTC.

In this sample, this clonotype turned up many times. The CDR3 DNA follows: TGTGCCAGCAGTTATCGGGAGTTCTACGAGCAGTACTTC. Translated: CASSYREFYEQYF. The gene calls are TRBV6-5 and TRBJ2-7; a possible D gene is TRBD2 (6 bases). Trimming stripped 3 bases from V and 3 bases from J, with 9 bases between. This CDR3 has 13 residues. Germline values: CDR1 MNHEY, CDR2 SVGAGI.

This clonotype was seen at least ten times. Its ends do not fully match the called genes, so a read error is possible. The V and J genes are TRBV7-9 and TRBJ2-5; TRBD2 agrees at 7 bases. From germline, CDR1 is SEHNR and CDR2 FQNEAQ (reference sequence). This CDR3 is built from 17 residues. The CDR3 protein is CASSLARASGAQETQYF. The CDR3 nucleotides read TGTGCCAGCAGCCTAGCGCGGGCTAGCGGAGCTCAAGAGACCCAGTACTTC.

Only one count was recorded for this clonotype. One base away lies a much larger clone, so this may be a sequencing read error. V is TRBV15 and J is TRBJ2-7; D uncertain. Germline loops: CDR1 LNHNV, CDR2 YYDKDF (reference sequence). The CDR3 contains 16 residues. Trimming stripped 1 base from V and 2 bases from J, with 15 bases between. The CDR3 bases are TGTGCCACCAGCAGAGTTGGCCCGGACCTGGCCTACGAGCAGTACTTC. It encodes CATSRVGPDLAYEQYF.

This clonotype was detected ten times or more. The rearrangement links TRBV3-1 to TRBJ2-7; D is unclear. Trimming removed 4 bases from V and 6 bases from J, with 16 bases in between. CDR3 size: 14 residues. The germline CDR1 and CDR2 sequences are LGHDT and YNNKEL (reference sequence). As DNA, the CDR3 is TGTGCCAGCAGCCCCTTACATGAGTCCGGCGAGCAGTACTTC. Protein product: CASSPLHESGEQYF.

This clonotype was seen many times. The J gene is TRBJ1-1, the V gene TRBV11-2, with TRBD1 as a possible D gene (6 bases). The CDR3 contains 14 residues. Trimming cost V 2 bases and J 5 bases, with 12 bases left between them. Germline values: CDR1 SGHAT, CDR2 FQNNGV. The CDR3 nucleotides read TGTGCCAGCAGCTTATTTTTGGACAGAACTGAAGCTTTCTTT. As protein: CASSLFLDRTEAFF.

The gene calls are TRBV19 and TRBJ2-7, with D uncertain. Germline V gene data show CDR1 as LNHDA and CDR2 as SQIVND (reference sequence). The CDR3 is made up of 13 amino acids. Trimming removed 6 bases at V and 5 bases at J, with 14 bases between. This CDR3 reads CASRRPTTNEQYF. The DNA for the CDR3 is TGTGCCAGTAGGAGGCCTACCACCAACGAGCAGTACTTC.

This clonotype was observed at least ten times. V and J are TRBV12-3 or TRBV12-4 and TRBJ2-3, with TRBD2 identical over 12 bases. This CDR3 has 15 amino acids. With 5 bases clipped from V and 5 bases from J, the junction kept 5 bases outside the gene matches. The CDR3 loop is CASSPGLAGLDTQYF. CDR3 coding DNA: TGTGCCAGCAGTCCCGGACTAGCGGGACTAGATACGCAGTATTTT.

This clonotype showed up many times. CDR3 sequence reads: CASSERSGREHEQYF. CDR3 DNA sequence: TGTGCCAGCAGTGAGAGGTCAGGGAGGGAGCACGAGCAGTACTTC. The V gene is TRBV2, the J gene TRBJ2-7, with 7 bases aligning to TRBD2. This CDR3 has 15 amino acids. CDR1 is SNHLY and CDR2 is FYNNEI in the germline V gene. With V trimmed by 3 bases and J by 5 bases, 10 bases remained unmatched.